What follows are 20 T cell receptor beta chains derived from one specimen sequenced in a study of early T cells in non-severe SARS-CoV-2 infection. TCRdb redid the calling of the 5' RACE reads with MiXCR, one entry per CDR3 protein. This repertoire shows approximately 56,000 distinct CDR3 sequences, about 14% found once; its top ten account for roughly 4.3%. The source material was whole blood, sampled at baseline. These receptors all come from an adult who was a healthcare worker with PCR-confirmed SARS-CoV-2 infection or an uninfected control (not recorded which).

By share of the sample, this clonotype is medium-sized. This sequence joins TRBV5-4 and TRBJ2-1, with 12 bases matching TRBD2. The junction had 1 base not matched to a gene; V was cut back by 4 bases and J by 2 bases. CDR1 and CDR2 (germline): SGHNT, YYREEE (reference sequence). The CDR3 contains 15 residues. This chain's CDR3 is CASSPSGRAYNEQFF. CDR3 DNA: TGTGCCAGCAGCCCTAGCGGGAGGGCCTACAATGAGCAGTTCTTC.

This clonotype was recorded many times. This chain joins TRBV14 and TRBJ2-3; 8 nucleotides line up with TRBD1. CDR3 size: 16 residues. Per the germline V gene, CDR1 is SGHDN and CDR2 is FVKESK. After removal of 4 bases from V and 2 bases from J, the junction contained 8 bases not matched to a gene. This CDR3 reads CASSPGQGRDTDTQYF. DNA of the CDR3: TGTGCCAGCAGCCCCGGACAGGGAAGGGACACAGATACGCAGTATTTT.

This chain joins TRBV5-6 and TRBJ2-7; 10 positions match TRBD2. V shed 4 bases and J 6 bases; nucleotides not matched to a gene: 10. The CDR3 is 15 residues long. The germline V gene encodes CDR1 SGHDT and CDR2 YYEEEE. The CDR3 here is CASSPAGGLLGEQYF. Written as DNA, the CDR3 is TGTGCCAGCAGCCCAGCGGGAGGGCTACTTGGCGAGCAGTACTTC.

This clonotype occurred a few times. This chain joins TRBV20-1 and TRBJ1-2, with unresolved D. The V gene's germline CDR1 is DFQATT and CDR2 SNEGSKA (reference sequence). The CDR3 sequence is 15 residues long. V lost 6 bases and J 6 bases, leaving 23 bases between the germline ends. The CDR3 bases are TGCAGTGCAGGTGTCTGGTTAGGGAGGGCGAATGGCTACACCTTC. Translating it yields CSAGVWLGRANGYTF.

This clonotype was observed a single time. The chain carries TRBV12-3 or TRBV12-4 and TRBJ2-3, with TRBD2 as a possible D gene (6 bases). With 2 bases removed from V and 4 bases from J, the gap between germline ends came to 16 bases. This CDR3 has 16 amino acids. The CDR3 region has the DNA TGTGCCAGCAGTTTATATCTAGCCCCGGGAGCAGATACGCAGTATTTT. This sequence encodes CASSLYLAPGADTQYF.

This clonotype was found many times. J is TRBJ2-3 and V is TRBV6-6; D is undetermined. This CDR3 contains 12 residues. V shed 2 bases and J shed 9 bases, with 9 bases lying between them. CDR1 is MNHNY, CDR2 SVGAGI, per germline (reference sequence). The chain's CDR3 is CASSYQSSTQYF. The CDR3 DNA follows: TGTGCCAGCAGTTACCAGAGTAGCACGCAGTATTTT.

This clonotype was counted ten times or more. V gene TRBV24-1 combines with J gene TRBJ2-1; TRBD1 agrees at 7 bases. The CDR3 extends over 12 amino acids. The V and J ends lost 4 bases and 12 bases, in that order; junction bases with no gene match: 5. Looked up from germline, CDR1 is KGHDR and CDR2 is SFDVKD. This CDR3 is CATSERDSSQFF. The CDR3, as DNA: TGTGCCACCAGTGAACGGGACAGCTCGCAGTTCTTC.

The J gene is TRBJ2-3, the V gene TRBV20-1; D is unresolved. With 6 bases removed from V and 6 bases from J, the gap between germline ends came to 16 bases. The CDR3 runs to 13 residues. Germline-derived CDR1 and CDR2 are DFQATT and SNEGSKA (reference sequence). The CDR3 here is CSAPGLGVDTQYF. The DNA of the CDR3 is TGCAGTGCCCCAGGCCTCGGAGTTGATACGCAGTATTTT.

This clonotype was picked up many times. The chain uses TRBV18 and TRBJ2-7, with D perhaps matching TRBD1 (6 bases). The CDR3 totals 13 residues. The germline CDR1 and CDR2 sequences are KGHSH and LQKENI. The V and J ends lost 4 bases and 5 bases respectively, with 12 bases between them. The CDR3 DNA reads TGTGCCAGCTCACGGACAGTTTCTGACGAGCAGTACTTC. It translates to CASSRTVSDEQYF.

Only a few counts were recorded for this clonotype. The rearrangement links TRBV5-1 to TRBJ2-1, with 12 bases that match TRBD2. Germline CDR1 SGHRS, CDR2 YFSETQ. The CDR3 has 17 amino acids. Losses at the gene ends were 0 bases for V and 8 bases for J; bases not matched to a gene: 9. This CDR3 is CASSLGAQPSGGDEQFF. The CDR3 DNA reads TGCGCCAGCAGCTTGGGAGCACAACCTAGCGGGGGGGATGAGCAGTTCTTC.

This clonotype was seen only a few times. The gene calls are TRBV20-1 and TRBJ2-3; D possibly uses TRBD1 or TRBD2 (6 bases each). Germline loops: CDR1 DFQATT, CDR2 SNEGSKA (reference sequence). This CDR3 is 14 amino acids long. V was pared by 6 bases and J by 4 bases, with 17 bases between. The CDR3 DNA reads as TGCAGTGCCTCCCTCGGGGGCCGGGCAGATACGCAGTATTTT. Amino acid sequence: CSASLGGRADTQYF.

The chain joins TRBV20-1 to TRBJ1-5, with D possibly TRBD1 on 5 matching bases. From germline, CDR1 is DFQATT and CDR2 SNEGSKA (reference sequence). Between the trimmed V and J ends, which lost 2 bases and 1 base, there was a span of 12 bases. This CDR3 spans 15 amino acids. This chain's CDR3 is CSARMEGISNQPQHF. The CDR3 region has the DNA TGCAGTGCTAGAATGGAGGGGATAAGCAATCAGCCCCAGCATTTT.

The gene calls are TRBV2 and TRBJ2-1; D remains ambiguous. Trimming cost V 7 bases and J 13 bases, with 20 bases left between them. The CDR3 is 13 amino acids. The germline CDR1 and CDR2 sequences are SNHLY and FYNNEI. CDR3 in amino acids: CASKFLLDTVQFF. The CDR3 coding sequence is TGTGCCAGCAAATTCCTGCTAGACACTGTCCAGTTCTTC. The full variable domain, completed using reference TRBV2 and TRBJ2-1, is EPEVTQTPSHQVTQMGQEVILRCVPISNHLYFYWYRQILGQKVEFLVSFYNNEISEKSEIFDDQFSVERPDGSNFTLKIRSTKLEDSAMYFCASKFLLDTVQFFGPGTRLTVL.

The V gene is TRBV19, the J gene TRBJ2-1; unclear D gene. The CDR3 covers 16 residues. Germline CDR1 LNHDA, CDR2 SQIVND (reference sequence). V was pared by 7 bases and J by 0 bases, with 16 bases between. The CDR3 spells CASTRAPQDSYNEQFF. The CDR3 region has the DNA TGTGCCAGTACCCGGGCGCCGCAGGACTCCTACAATGAGCAGTTCTTC.

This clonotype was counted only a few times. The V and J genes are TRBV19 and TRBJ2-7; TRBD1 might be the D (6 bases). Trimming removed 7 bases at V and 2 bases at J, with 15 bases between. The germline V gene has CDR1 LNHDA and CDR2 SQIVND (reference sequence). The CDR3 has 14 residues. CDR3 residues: CASTGRGATYEQYF. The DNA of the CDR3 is TGTGCCAGTACTGGCAGGGGCGCAACCTACGAGCAGTACTTC.

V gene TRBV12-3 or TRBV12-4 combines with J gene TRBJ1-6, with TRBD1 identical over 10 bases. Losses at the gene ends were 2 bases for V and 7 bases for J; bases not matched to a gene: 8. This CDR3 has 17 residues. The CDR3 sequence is CASSLFPPGQGNSPLHF. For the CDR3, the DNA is TGTGCCAGCAGTTTATTTCCGCCGGGACAGGGGAATTCACCCCTCCACTTT.

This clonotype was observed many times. The CDR3 loop reads CSARVGGNQPQHF. DNA of the CDR3: TGCAGTGCTAGAGTTGGGGGAAATCAGCCCCAGCATTTT. This sequence joins TRBV20-1 and TRBJ1-5; the D gene is possibly TRBD1 (5 bases). The CDR3 has 13 amino acids. With 1 base removed from V and 4 bases from J, the gap between germline ends came to 8 bases. Per germline, CDR1 DFQATT and CDR2 SNEGSKA (reference sequence).

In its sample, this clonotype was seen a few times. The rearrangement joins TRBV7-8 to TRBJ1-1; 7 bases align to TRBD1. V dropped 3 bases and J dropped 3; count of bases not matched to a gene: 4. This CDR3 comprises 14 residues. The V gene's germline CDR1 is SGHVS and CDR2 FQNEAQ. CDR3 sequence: CASSLIGTDTEAFF. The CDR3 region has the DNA TGTGCCAGCAGCTTGATAGGGACAGACACTGAAGCTTTCTTT.

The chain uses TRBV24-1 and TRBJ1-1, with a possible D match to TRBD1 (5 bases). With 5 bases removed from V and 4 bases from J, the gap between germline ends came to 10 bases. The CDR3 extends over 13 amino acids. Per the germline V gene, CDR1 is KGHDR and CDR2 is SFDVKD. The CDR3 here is CATSAGGGTEAFF. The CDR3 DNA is TGTGCCACCAGTGCCGGGGGTGGCACTGAAGCTTTCTTT.

The CDR3 reads CASSVEVSGTRELFF. In DNA, the CDR3 is TGTGCCAGCAGCGTAGAGGTTAGCGGGACGAGGGAGCTGTTTTTT. The chain links TRBV9 to TRBJ2-2, with TRBD2 matching 8 bases. Per the germline V gene, CDR1 is SGDLS and CDR2 is YYNGEE. The CDR3 length is 15 residues. V lost 0 bases and J lost 9; bases outside the gene matches: 7.